This T cell receptor beta chain was profiled in a study of T cell responses to AZD1222 COVID-19 vaccine. Study as a whole: Investigators merged groups given second doses at roughly 4 or roughly 12 weeks.

Profiling relied on immunoSEQ multiplex PCR, and the TCRdb table lists in-frame clones only, not all of them. The sample lists 95,000 to 150,000 clones; over 80% were seen once. V gave up 4 bases and J gave up 5 bases, with 12 bases separating them. Per germline, CDR1 LGHDT and CDR2 YNNKEL (reference sequence). The CDR3 contains 14 residues. In the case of this clone: No antigen is known for it.

Notes on the study in general: Spike-specific TCRs gained breadth and depth after people received two AZD1222 doses. Mostly white British, mostly female donors; authors suggested clonal diversity may be underestimated. Just a handful of AZD1222 recipients were seropositive at baseline.

This sequence originates from an adult in good health. Sequencing used peripheral blood, obtained on day 0 of AZD1222 vaccination. V gene TRBV3-1 (or the pseudogene TRBV3-2) combines with J gene TRBJ1-5, with TRBD1 as a possible D gene (6 bases). CDR3 region: CASSPTGGHQPQHF. DNA of the CDR3: TGTGCCAGCAGCCCTACGGGGGGGCATCAGCCCCAGCATTTT.